One and the same sample provided the 2 T cell receptor beta chains below, sequenced in a study of response to subunit inactivated influenza vaccine (dated by TCRdb to about 2018). The library came from RT-PCR. TCRdb records Illumina HiSeq 2500 as the sequencer. Through fastp at Q25 and MiXCR, TCRdb rebuilt clones from the public reads, retaining in-frame beta chains. Rows with a matching CDR3 protein are joined into one entry that keeps the most common DNA and genes. The sample table contains about 540,000 distinct CDR3 sequences; only one count was recorded for around 21% of them. 2.8% of the sample goes to the ten largest clones. These data also formed part of another study, on T cells expressing NK-cell markers. The second study's paper adds: TCR beta cDNA libraries were made by 5'RACE template switching that added a universal primer site and unique molecular identifiers.

Source: CD4+ T cells sorted from PBMCs, taken about 11 days after vaccination. Source of these receptors: a man aged 45-65 years who received an inactivated influenza vaccine. Donor details come from another sample of the same person, matched by shared clones.

This clonotype was found a few times. The chain joins TRBV7-2 to TRBJ2-7; 7 nucleotides align to TRBD2. The V gene end was trimmed by 6 bases and the J gene end by 3 bases; junction bases not matched to a gene: 5. Germline CDR1 is SGHTA and CDR2 is FQGNSA. The CDR3 has 13 residues. The CDR3 sequence is CASSTGGFYEQYF. The CDR3 DNA reads TGTGCCAGCAGTACCGGGGGGTTCTACGAGCAGTACTTC.

This sequence joins TRBV29-1 and TRBJ1-2, with TRBD1 matching 10 bases. V shed 4 bases, J shed 9 bases, and the junction held 5 bases outside the gene matches. Looked up from germline, CDR1 is SQVTM and CDR2 is ANQGSEA. This CDR3 has 12 residues. The CDR3 spells CSVGQGADSYTF. CDR3 in DNA: TGCAGCGTTGGACAGGGGGCGGATAGCTACACCTTC.